Listed below are T cell receptor beta chains from one sample, sequenced in a study of T-cell reconstitution after alpha-beta-depleted transplantation in children. MiXCR, run by TCRdb on the PCR reads, gives a single entry per CDR3 protein. The data show 400,000 to 500,000 distinct CDR3 sequences, with 11% seen just once and roughly 6% held by the top ten. Sequenced material: PBMCs from the stem cell graft donor, taken from the stem cell graft. The receptor source for this set is a human donor who donated a stem cell graft to a child with acute myeloid leukemia. The CDR3 runs from the conserved cysteine through the conserved F or W. A D gene is named only where the DNA matches it firmly. Size values are once, few and many counts, or a class for expanded clones, and some rows have none.

cdr3_length: 12
j_call: TRBJ2-1
v_call: TRBV29-1
d_call: .
clone_size: few
cdr3_aa: CSASQRRNEQFF
cdr3_nt: TGCAGCGCCAGCCAGCGGCGGAATGAGCAGTTCTTC

cdr3_length: 13
j_call: TRBJ2-5
v_call: TRBV2
d_call: .
clone_size: few
cdr3_aa: CASSVFRSETQYF
cdr3_nt: TGTGCCAGCAGTGTTTTTCGTTCGGAGACCCAGTACTTC

cdr3_length: 17
j_call: TRBJ2-1
v_call: TRBV5-1
d_call: .
clone_size: few
cdr3_aa: CASSLYLNGSSYNEQFF
cdr3_nt: TGCGCCAGCAGCTTGTATCTTAACGGCAGCTCCTACAATGAGCAGTTCTTC

cdr3_length: 16
j_call: TRBJ2-1
v_call: TRBV3-1
d_call: TRBD1
clone_size: few
cdr3_aa: CASSQEVAGGRNEQFF
cdr3_nt: TGTGCCAGCAGCCAGGAGGTAGCAGGGGGCAGGAATGAGCAGTTCTTC

cdr3_length: 16
j_call: TRBJ2-1
v_call: TRBV9
d_call: TRBD2
clone_size: many
cdr3_aa: CASSPTTSGSSYEQFF
cdr3_nt: TGTGCCAGCAGTCCTACTACTAGCGGGAGTAGCTATGAGCAGTTCTTC

cdr3_length: 15
j_call: TRBJ2-1
v_call: TRBV6-1
d_call: TRBD1
clone_size: .
cdr3_aa: CASKRTPGGQSEQFF
cdr3_nt: TGTGCCAGCAAAAGGACTCCAGGGGGCCAGTCTGAGCAGTTCTTC

cdr3_length: 15
j_call: TRBJ1-5
v_call: TRBV12-3/TRBV12-4
d_call: TRBD1
clone_size: .
cdr3_aa: CASSLGSGGGQPQHF
cdr3_nt: TGTGCCAGCAGTTTAGGGTCAGGGGGAGGGCAGCCCCAGCATTTT

cdr3_length: 16
j_call: TRBJ2-2
v_call: TRBV12-3/TRBV12-4
d_call: TRBD1
clone_size: .
cdr3_aa: CASSDRDRGNTGELFF
cdr3_nt: TGTGCCAGCAGTGACCGGGACAGGGGGAACACCGGGGAGCTGTTTTTT

cdr3_length: 19
j_call: TRBJ2-5
v_call: TRBV18
d_call: .
clone_size: .
cdr3_aa: CASSRGPPTADPTQETQYF
cdr3_nt: TGTGCCAGCTCTCGTGGCCCCCCGACGGCAGATCCGACCCAAGAGACCCAGTACTTC

cdr3_length: 12
j_call: TRBJ2-1
v_call: TRBV6-1
d_call: .
clone_size: once
cdr3_aa: CASSSTLGEQFF
cdr3_nt: TGTGCCAGCAGTTCAACCTTAGGTGAGCAGTTCTTC

cdr3_length: 13
j_call: TRBJ2-1
v_call: TRBV7-3
d_call: .
clone_size: .
cdr3_aa: CASTAGPYNEQFF
cdr3_nt: TGTGCCAGCACGGCAGGCCCATACAATGAGCAGTTCTTC

cdr3_length: 16
j_call: TRBJ2-1
v_call: TRBV11-2
d_call: .
clone_size: .
cdr3_aa: CASSFGYGGSYNEQFF
cdr3_nt: TGTGCCAGCAGCTTCGGGTATGGTGGCTCCTACAATGAGCAGTTCTTC